The table lists the clone carrying this T cell receptor beta chain with many counts. Its antigen is not identified. This sample is part of a study of T cells after yellow fever vaccination. Study background: SMART-Seq v4 Ultra Low Input prepared libraries from low-cell fractions.

Overall study results and limits: A small share of clonotypes appeared in both CD4 and CD8 compartments.

Germline V gene sequence: CDR1 MNHEY, CDR2 SMNVEV (reference sequence). Trimming took off 7 bases at V and 0 bases at J, with 10 bases between the two ends. CDR3 length: 15 amino acids. Universal primer sites and UMIs were introduced during 5'RACE template-switching synthesis of TCR cDNA. TCRdb re-derived calls from the 5' RACE reads in MiXCR, one entry per CDR3 protein. The table shows roughly 340,000 distinct CDR3 sequences, with 8.5% to 10% occurring only once. V usage is TRBV27 and J usage is TRBJ2-6; TRBD1 might be the D (6 bases). This TCR was sampled from a man aged 18 to 29 who received the YFV17D yellow fever vaccine. Sequenced here: PBMCs, sampled on the day of the first yellow fever vaccination. In DNA form, the CDR3 reads TGTGCCAGCAAGGGGGAGTCCTCTGGGGCCAACGTCCTGACTTTC. Its protein is CASKGESSGANVLTF.